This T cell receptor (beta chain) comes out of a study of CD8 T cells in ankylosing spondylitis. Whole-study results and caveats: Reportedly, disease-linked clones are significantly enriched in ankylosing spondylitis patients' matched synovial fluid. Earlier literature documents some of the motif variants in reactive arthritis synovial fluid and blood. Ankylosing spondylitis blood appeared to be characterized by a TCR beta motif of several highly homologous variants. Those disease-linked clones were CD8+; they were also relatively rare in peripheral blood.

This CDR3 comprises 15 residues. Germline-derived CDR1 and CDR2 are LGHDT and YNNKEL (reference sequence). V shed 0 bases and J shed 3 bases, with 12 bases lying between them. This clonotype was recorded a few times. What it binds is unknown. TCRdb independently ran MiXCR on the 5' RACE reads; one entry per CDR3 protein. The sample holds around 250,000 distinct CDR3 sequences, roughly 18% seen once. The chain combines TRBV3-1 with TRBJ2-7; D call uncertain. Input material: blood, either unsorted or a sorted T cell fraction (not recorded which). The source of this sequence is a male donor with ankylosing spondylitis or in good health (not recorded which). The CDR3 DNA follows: TGTGCCAGCAGCCAAGAGCAGAGGCCTCTCTACGAGCAGTACTTC. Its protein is CASSQEQRPLYEQYF.